A selection of T cell receptor beta chains follows, all from one sample in a study of post-analysis software for immune sequencing data. A single record per CDR3 protein comes from TCRdb applying MiXCR to the PCR reads. There are approximately 730,000 distinct CDR3 sequences in the sample; about 27% occur only once, and 0.56% lies in the top ten. The sequenced material came from blood. Every receptor here comes from a girl aged 5-17 years with multiple sclerosis. CDR3s include the opening cysteine and the closing phenylalanine or tryptophan. A D gene is named only where the DNA matches it firmly. The size of a clone is reported for some rows only, either as once, few or many, or as a class for expanded clones.

J: TRBJ1-1; length: 10; D: .; size: many; V: TRBV29-1; CDR3: CSVEVPEAFF; DNA: TGCAGCGTTGAAGTCCCTGAAGCTTTCTTT
J: TRBJ1-5; length: 15; D: .; size: .; V: TRBV12-3/TRBV12-4; CDR3: CASSFLTGTHQPQHF; DNA: TGTGCCAGCAGTTTCCTAACGGGGACCCATCAGCCCCAGCATTTT
J: TRBJ2-5; length: 17; D: TRBD1; size: .; V: TRBV6-1; CDR3: CASSEFWGQGPLETQYF; DNA: TGTGCCAGCAGTGAATTTTGGGGACAGGGACCTCTGGAGACCCAGTACTTC
J: TRBJ2-1; length: 14; D: TRBD1; size: .; V: TRBV14; CDR3: CASKGQGTYNEQFF; DNA: TGTGCCAGCAAGGGACAGGGGACCTACAATGAGCAGTTCTTC
J: TRBJ2-6; length: 17; D: TRBD1; size: .; V: TRBV5-1; CDR3: CASSEGQSPSGANVLTF; DNA: TGCGCCAGCAGCGAGGGACAGAGCCCCTCTGGGGCCAACGTCCTGACTTTC
J: TRBJ2-5; length: 12; D: .; size: few; V: TRBV20-1; CDR3: CSARTLAETQYF; DNA: TGCAGTGCTCGAACCCTCGCGGAGACCCAGTACTTC
J: TRBJ2-7; length: 12; D: .; size: .; V: TRBV20-1; CDR3: CSATASSYEQYF; DNA: TGCAGTGCTACGGCAAGCTCCTACGAGCAGTACTTC
J: TRBJ2-5; length: 15; D: TRBD1; size: .; V: TRBV6-1; CDR3: CASNIRTGRRETQYF; DNA: TGTGCCAGCAATATACGGACAGGGCGTCGGGAGACCCAGTACTTC
J: TRBJ2-6; length: 17; D: .; size: few; V: TRBV4-1; CDR3: CASSDTSGGAGANVLTF; DNA: TGCGCCAGCAGCGACACTTCCGGAGGGGCGGGGGCCAACGTCCTGACTTTC
J: TRBJ2-1; length: 14; D: TRBD1; size: .; V: TRBV6-5; CDR3: CAISRGQAYNEQFF; DNA: TGTGCCATCTCCCGGGGACAGGCCTACAATGAGCAGTTCTTC
J: TRBJ1-6; length: 15; D: .; size: .; V: TRBV20-1; CDR3: CSAGRAGVYNSPLHF; DNA: TGCAGTGCCGGACGGGCGGGGGTATATAATTCACCCCTCCACTTT
J: TRBJ2-3; length: 13; D: .; size: few; V: TRBV20-1; CDR3: CSARDRSLGPQYF; DNA: TGCAGTGCTAGAGACAGGAGCCTCGGTCCGCAGTATTTT
J: TRBJ2-5; length: 14; D: .; size: .; V: TRBV7-8; CDR3: CASRPRRGQETQYF; DNA: TGTGCCAGCAGGCCGCGGCGGGGTCAAGAGACCCAGTACTTC
J: TRBJ2-5; length: 15; D: .; size: few; V: TRBV24-1; CDR3: CATSDLRSSQETQYF; DNA: TGTGCCACCAGTGATTTGAGGTCAAGTCAAGAGACCCAGTACTTC
J: TRBJ2-1; length: 15; D: TRBD2; size: few; V: TRBV3-1; CDR3: CASSQPGGNYNEQFF; DNA: TGTGCCAGCAGCCAACCGGGAGGGAACTACAATGAGCAGTTCTTC
J: TRBJ1-1; length: 16; D: TRBD1; size: few; V: TRBV15; CDR3: CATSSGDRGWNTEAFF; DNA: TGTGCCACCAGCAGTGGGGACAGGGGTTGGAACACTGAAGCTTTCTTT
J: TRBJ2-4; length: 16; D: .; size: many; V: TRBV7-6; CDR3: CASSPDTYSAKNIQYF; DNA: TGTGCCAGCAGCCCGGACACATACTCAGCCAAAAACATTCAGTACTTC
J: TRBJ1-5; length: 13; D: .; size: few; V: TRBV20-1; CDR3: CSARTGRDQPQHF; DNA: TGCAGTGCTAGGACGGGCCGGGATCAGCCCCAGCATTTT
J: TRBJ2-1; length: 15; D: .; size: .; V: TRBV12-3/TRBV12-4; CDR3: CASSFQGLGGNEQFF; DNA: TGTGCCAGCAGTTTCCAGGGGCTAGGTGGAAATGAGCAGTTCTTC
J: TRBJ2-3; length: 15; D: TRBD2; size: many; V: TRBV10-2; CDR3: CASKETSGREDTQYF; DNA: TGCGCCAGCAAGGAGACCAGCGGGAGAGAAGATACGCAGTATTTT
J: TRBJ1-2; length: 16; D: .; size: few; V: TRBV11-1; CDR3: CASSSTLSGTYYGYTF; DNA: TGTGCCAGCAGCTCTACCCTGTCCGGGACATACTATGGCTACACCTTC
J: TRBJ2-4; length: 15; D: .; size: .; V: TRBV4-3; CDR3: CASSPRTSAKNIQYF; DNA: TGCGCCAGCAGCCCCCGAACCTCAGCCAAAAACATTCAGTACTTC
J: TRBJ2-2; length: 13; D: .; size: few; V: TRBV12-3/TRBV12-4; CDR3: CASRSFLQGELFF; DNA: TGTGCCAGCAGGTCATTCTTACAAGGGGAGCTGTTTTTT
J: TRBJ2-1; length: 13; D: .; size: few; V: TRBV7-2; CDR3: CASSARPANEQFF; DNA: TGTGCCAGCAGCGCCCGACCGGCCAATGAGCAGTTCTTC
J: TRBJ2-1; length: 15; D: TRBD2; size: few; V: TRBV7-2; CDR3: CASSKGAGKYNEQFF; DNA: TGTGCCAGCAGCAAAGGAGCGGGGAAGTACAATGAGCAGTTCTTC
J: TRBJ2-3; length: 15; D: .; size: few; V: TRBV7-9; CDR3: CASSLGGVFADTQYF; DNA: TGTGCCAGCAGCTTAGGCGGCGTGTTCGCAGATACGCAGTATTTT
J: TRBJ2-1; length: 13; D: .; size: .; V: TRBV28; CDR3: CATIEAFQETQFF; DNA: TGTGCCACCATTGAGGCTTTCCAAGAGACCCAGTTCTTC
J: TRBJ1-2; length: 12; D: .; size: .; V: TRBV29-1; CDR3: CSVTTTNYGYTF; DNA: TGCAGCGTTACCACAACCAACTATGGCTACACCTTC
J: TRBJ2-5; length: 14; D: .; size: .; V: TRBV9; CDR3: CASSAEGVQETQYF; DNA: TGTGCCAGCAGCGCCGAAGGGGTCCAGGAGACCCAGTACTTC
J: TRBJ1-3; length: 13; D: .; size: few; V: TRBV15; CDR3: CATSNWRENTIYF; DNA: TGTGCCACCAGCAATTGGAGAGAAAACACCATATATTTT
J: TRBJ2-5; length: 15; D: TRBD1; size: few; V: TRBV28; CDR3: CASRPDRGLQETQYF; DNA: TGTGCCAGCAGACCGGACAGGGGGCTACAAGAGACCCAGTACTTC
J: TRBJ2-3; length: 16; D: .; size: .; V: TRBV5-1; CDR3: CASSISGTPSTDTQYF; DNA: TGCGCCAGCAGCATCTCCGGGACCCCAAGCACAGATACGCAGTATTTT
J: TRBJ1-5; length: 15; D: .; size: .; V: TRBV27; CDR3: CASSSGQVSNQPQHF; DNA: TGTGCCAGCAGTTCAGGACAAGTTAGCAATCAGCCCCAGCATTTT
J: TRBJ1-2; length: 12; D: .; size: .; V: TRBV29-1; CDR3: CSVEDRPRGFTF; DNA: TGCAGCGTTGAAGACCGACCCAGGGGATTCACCTTC
J: TRBJ1-5; length: 14; D: .; size: .; V: TRBV20-1; CDR3: CSAGGGESNQPQHF; DNA: TGCAGTGCTGGGGGGGGCGAGAGCAATCAGCCCCAGCATTTT
J: TRBJ2-5; length: 14; D: .; size: .; V: TRBV5-1; CDR3: CASSLVRFQETQYF; DNA: TGCGCCAGCAGCTTGGTTAGGTTCCAAGAGACCCAGTACTTC
J: TRBJ2-2; length: 17; D: TRBD2; size: .; V: TRBV20-1; CDR3: CSAPILFAGVGTGELFF; DNA: TGCAGTGCCCCAATTCTCTTCGCGGGAGTCGGCACCGGGGAGCTGTTTTTT
J: TRBJ2-3; length: 12; D: .; size: few; V: TRBV27; CDR3: CASLGGTDTQYF; DNA: TGTGCCAGCCTTGGAGGAACAGATACGCAGTATTTT
J: TRBJ1-1; length: 16; D: .; size: few; V: TRBV6-5; CDR3: CASSSAIWRGNTEAFF; DNA: TGTGCCAGCAGCTCCGCTATATGGCGGGGGAACACTGAAGCTTTCTTT
J: TRBJ2-5; length: 14; D: TRBD2; size: few; V: TRBV7-9; CDR3: CASSFGGGDETQYF; DNA: TGTGCCAGCAGCTTCGGGGGAGGGGATGAGACCCAGTACTTC
J: TRBJ2-5; length: 15; D: TRBD1; size: .; V: TRBV6-5; CDR3: CASSYTTGVGETQYF; DNA: TGTGCCAGCAGTTACACCACAGGGGTCGGGGAGACCCAGTACTTC
J: TRBJ1-5; length: 16; D: TRBD1; size: few; V: TRBV6-6; CDR3: CASNKDRAGSNQPQHF; DNA: TGTGCCAGCAATAAGGACAGGGCGGGCAGCAATCAGCCCCAGCATTTT